The clone carrying this T cell receptor (beta chain) appeared a few times. These data originate in a study of cytomegalovirus exposure and HLA in healthy donors. V gave up 0 bases and J gave up 10 bases, with 10 bases separating them. CDR1 is SGHNT and CDR2 is YYREEE in the germline V gene (reference sequence). The CDR3 is 12 residues long. The study ran its PCR with 60 Vbeta and 13 Jbeta primers. TCRdb keeps only in-frame clones here, not all; method: immunoSEQ multiplex PCR. Here the sample spans about 120,000 clones, less than 80% being singletons. The chain combines TRBV5-4 with TRBJ1-1, with D maybe TRBD1 (5 bases). This clonotype originated in a woman aged 45-60 years in good health and CMV-seronegative. Input material: PBMCs. CDR3 in amino acids: CASSLEGRGAFF. In DNA form, the CDR3 reads TGTGCCAGCAGCTTGGAAGGGAGGGGAGCTTTCTTT.